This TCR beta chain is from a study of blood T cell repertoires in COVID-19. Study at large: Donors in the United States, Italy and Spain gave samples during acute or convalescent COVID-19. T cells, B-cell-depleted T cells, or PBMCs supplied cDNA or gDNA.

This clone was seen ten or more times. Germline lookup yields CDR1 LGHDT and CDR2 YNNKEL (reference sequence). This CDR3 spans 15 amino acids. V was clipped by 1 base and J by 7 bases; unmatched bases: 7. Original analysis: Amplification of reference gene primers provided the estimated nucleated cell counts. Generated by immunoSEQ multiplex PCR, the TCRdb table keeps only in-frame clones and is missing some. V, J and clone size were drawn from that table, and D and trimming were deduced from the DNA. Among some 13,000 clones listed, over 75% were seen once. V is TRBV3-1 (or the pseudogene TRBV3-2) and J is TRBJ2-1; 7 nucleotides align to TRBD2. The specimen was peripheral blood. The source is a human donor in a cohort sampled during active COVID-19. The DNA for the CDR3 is TGTGCCAGCAGCCAAGTAGCGGGTACGGGGAATGAGCAGTTCTTC. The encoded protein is CASSQVAGTGNEQFF.